These 6 T cell receptor beta chains were all obtained from the same sample, sequenced in a study of T cell responses to AZD1222 COVID-19 vaccine. Assay: immunoSEQ multiplex PCR; the TCRdb copy retains only in-frame clones and omits some. The data hold approximately 170,000 clones, with 85% to 95% observed a single time. Sequencing was performed on peripheral blood, taken on day 0 of AZD1222 vaccination. The receptors were sampled from an adult in good health.

This CDR3 is CASSRGTNTEAFF. DNA of the CDR3: TGTGCCAGCAGCCGTGGTACGAACACTGAAGCTTTCTTT. The V call is TRBV6-5, the J call TRBJ1-1; no reliable D call. This CDR3 comprises 13 residues. CDR1 is MNHEY, CDR2 SVGAGI, per germline. Trimming removed 6 bases at V and 1 base at J, with 9 bases between.

In this sample, this clone turned up once. The CDR3 does not end in the conserved phenylalanine or tryptophan, so this is likely a read error. The DNA is omitted, as the CDR3 cannot be located on it reliably, and the CDR3 follows TCRdb's listing. The genes are TRBV2 and TRBJ2-4; TRBD2 is taken as the D call from the table, unchecked against the DNA. CDR1 and CDR2 (germline): SNHLY, FYNNEI. Both ends counted, the CDR3 spans 8 residues. The CDR3 spells CASRDLFL.

The chain is built from TRBV5-1 and TRBJ2-1, with a tentative D call TRBD2 (6 bases). This CDR3 comprises 17 residues. V was shortened by 5 bases and J by 7 bases, with 25 bases between the two germline ends. Germline CDR1 is SGHRS and CDR2 is YFSETQ. The CDR3, as DNA: TGCGCCAGCAGGGGGGGACTCGAAGGTGTCTATGGGAATGAGCAGTTCTTC. Translating it yields CASRGGLEGVYGNEQFF.

The chain joins TRBV18 to TRBJ1-1, with D uncertain. The CDR3 length is 12 residues. Germline V lookup: CDR1 KGHSH, CDR2 LQKENI. V lost 5 bases to trimming and J lost 4 bases, with 8 bases between them. As DNA, the CDR3 is TGTGCCAGCTCAGCAGTTGCCACTGAAGCTTTCTTT. This sequence encodes CASSAVATEAFF.

The J gene is TRBJ1-1, the V gene TRBV6-6, with D hard to call. Germline V gene data show CDR1 as MNHNY and CDR2 as SVGAGI (reference sequence). The CDR3 runs to 13 residues. Trimming took 5 bases from V and 4 from J, leaving 11 bases between them. For the CDR3, the DNA is TGTGCCAGCAGTCTCGGGAGTATCACTGAAGCTTTCTTT. Protein: CASSLGSITEAFF.

The rearrangement uses TRBV28 and TRBJ1-6; D remains unclear. Per the germline V gene, CDR1 is MDHEN and CDR2 is SYDVKM. The CDR3 runs to 14 residues. Trimming pared 4 bases from V and 10 bases from J, leaving 14 bases between. As DNA, the CDR3 is TGTGCCAGCAGTTCAGCCCGGAAGAGGTCACCCCTCCACTTT. It is translated as CASSSARKRSPLHF.